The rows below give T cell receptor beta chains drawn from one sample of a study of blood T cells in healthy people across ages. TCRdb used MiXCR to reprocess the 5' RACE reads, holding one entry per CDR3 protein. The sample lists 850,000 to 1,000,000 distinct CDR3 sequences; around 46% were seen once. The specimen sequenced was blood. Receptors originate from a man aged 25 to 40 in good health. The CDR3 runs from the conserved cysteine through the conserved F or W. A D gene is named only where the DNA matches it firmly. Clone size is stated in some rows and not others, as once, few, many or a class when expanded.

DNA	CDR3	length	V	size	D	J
TGTGCCAGCTCCACAGGGTATGAGCAGTTCTTC	CASSTGYEQFF	11	TRBV18	-	-	TRBJ2-1
TGTGCCAGCAGTAGAACAGGAGACGTAGCCAAAAACATTCAGTACTTC	CASSRTGDVAKNIQYF	16	TRBV7-2	-	-	TRBJ2-4
TGCAGCGCCAAGTACCGGGACAGGGGGCTCTATGGCTACACCTTC	CSAKYRDRGLYGYTF	15	TRBV20-1	few	TRBD1	TRBJ1-2
TGTGCCAGCAGTCTGACACGAAACAATGAGCAGTACTTC	CASSLTRNNEQYF	13	TRBV5-6	-	-	TRBJ2-7
TGTGCCAGCAGTCCAGGGACAGAGTATGGCTACACCTTC	CASSPGTEYGYTF	13	TRBV27	many	TRBD1	TRBJ1-2
TGCAGTGCCCTGAGGACCCGCGGGTGGGAGCAGTACTTC	CSALRTRGWEQYF	13	TRBV20-1	-	-	TRBJ2-7
TGTGCCAGCAGTTTGGAGGGACAGACGAGGGGGCAGTACTTC	CASSLEGQTRGQYF	14	TRBV12-3/TRBV12-4	many	-	TRBJ2-7
TGTGCCAGTCGCCTAGGAAGTTACAATGAGCAGTTCTTC	CASRLGSYNEQFF	13	TRBV7-8	few	-	TRBJ2-1
TGTGCCAGCAGCGGCGATCGGGGGGAGCTGTTTTTT	CASSGDRGELFF	12	TRBV9	-	-	TRBJ2-2
TGTGCCAGCAGCCAAGAACGACAGCGGGGGTCCTACGAGCAGTACTTC	CASSQERQRGSYEQYF	16	TRBV14	-	TRBD2	TRBJ2-7
TGTGCCAGCAGCCCATGGGGGGGACAGGCCTCCTCCTACGAGCAGTACTTC	CASSPWGGQASSYEQYF	17	TRBV7-2	few	-	TRBJ2-7
TGCGCCAGCAGCCGAGGTGACAGGGGCAATCAGCCCCAGCATTTT	CASSRGDRGNQPQHF	15	TRBV4-1	-	TRBD1	TRBJ1-5
TGTGCCAGCAGCGTAGAGGGGGCTGAGACCCAGTACTTC	CASSVEGAETQYF	13	TRBV9	-	TRBD1	TRBJ2-5
TGTGCCAGCAGCCCGGGGGGGGGCGGCCTATATGAGCAGTTCTTC	CASSPGGGGLYEQFF	15	TRBV7-9	-	TRBD2	TRBJ2-1
TGTGCCAGCAGCTGGAGACAGGGGGGTAGGGGCTACACCTTC	CASSWRQGGRGYTF	14	TRBV7-2	-	TRBD1	TRBJ1-2
TGTGCCAGCAGCTTAGTGCTAGCGGGGGTGAACACAGATACGCAGTATTTT	CASSLVLAGVNTDTQYF	17	TRBV7-9	-	TRBD2	TRBJ2-3
TGCGCCAGCAGCTTGAATTTAGCGGGGGGTTACAATGAGCAGTTCTTC	CASSLNLAGGYNEQFF	16	TRBV5-1	-	TRBD2	TRBJ2-1
TGCAGCGTTGAGGTCACAAGCACAGATACGCAGTATTTT	CSVEVTSTDTQYF	13	TRBV29-1	-	-	TRBJ2-3
TGTGCCTGGAGTCGCCAAAGCAATCAGCCCCAGCATTTT	CAWSRQSNQPQHF	13	TRBV30	-	-	TRBJ1-5
TGTGCCAGCAGTGACGACACTCTGCAAGAGACCCAGTACTTC	CASSDDTLQETQYF	14	TRBV2	-	-	TRBJ2-5
TGTGCCAGCAGCGTAGTGCTAGCGGGGGACAATGAGCAGTTCTTC	CASSVVLAGDNEQFF	15	TRBV9	few	TRBD2	TRBJ2-1
TGCAGTGCTAGGGGGTGGGGCCAAGAGACCCAGTACTTC	CSARGWGQETQYF	13	TRBV20-1	few	-	TRBJ2-5
TGTGCCAGCAGTGAAGGTCCGGGGGATACGCAGTATTTT	CASSEGPGDTQYF	13	TRBV25-1	few	-	TRBJ2-3
TGCGCCAGCAGGCTGAGTATAGGTCTGAGCAATCAGCCCCAGCATTTT	CASRLSIGLSNQPQHF	16	TRBV4-1	-	-	TRBJ1-5
TGTGCCAGCAGCCAAGGGTACGGGAGAGGAACCTACGAGCAGTACTTC	CASSQGYGRGTYEQYF	16	TRBV3-1	-	-	TRBJ2-7
TGTGCCAGCAGCTTACGTCCTCTAGCAACAGATACGCAGTATTTT	CASSLRPLATDTQYF	15	TRBV13	-	-	TRBJ2-3
TGCAGTGCTAGAGTTGGCGGGGCGGGGTTGGGCACAGATACGCAGTATTTT	CSARVGGAGLGTDTQYF	17	TRBV20-1	-	-	TRBJ2-3
TGCAGTGCTAGAGCGCAGGGTCCCTCCTACGAGCAGTTCTTC	CSARAQGPSYEQFF	14	TRBV20-1	-	-	TRBJ2-1
TGTGCTAGTGGGTTAGCGGTTCACAATGAGCAGTACTTC	CASGLAVHNEQYF	13	TRBV7-9	-	-	TRBJ2-7
TGTGCCAGCAGCTTATTCCCTGAGGGTCAGCCCCAGCATTTT	CASSLFPEGQPQHF	14	TRBV7-2	-	-	TRBJ1-5
TGTGCCAGCAGGAGGAGGACAGGGGTTCACGAGCAGTACTTC	CASRRRTGVHEQYF	14	TRBV27	few	TRBD1	TRBJ2-7
TGTGCCAGCAGCTACGGGGGGGCCACCGGGGAGCTGTTTTTT	CASSYGGATGELFF	14	TRBV5-5	few	TRBD2	TRBJ2-2
TGTGCCAGCAGCCGGGGACAGGGGTTCGGGGCAGATACGCAGTATTTT	CASSRGQGFGADTQYF	16	TRBV27	few	TRBD1	TRBJ2-3
TGCAGTGCTGGGGTCCCTCCGGCTAGCGGGGTGCTCGAGCAGTACTTC	CSAGVPPASGVLEQYF	16	TRBV20-1	-	TRBD2	TRBJ2-7
TGTGCCAGCAGCGTTTTTCTCGGACAGGCCAATGGCTACACCTTC	CASSVFLGQANGYTF	15	TRBV25-1	-	TRBD1	TRBJ1-2
TGTGCCTGGGCAAAATGGGGGGCAGGCGCGTACGAGCAGTACTTC	CAWAKWGAGAYEQYF	15	TRBV30	few	-	TRBJ2-7
TGCAGCGTTGACGCACAGGGGGTCTCCCTCTACACCTTC	CSVDAQGVSLYTF	13	TRBV29-1	-	TRBD1	TRBJ1-2
TGCGCCAGCAGCTGGGTCTCGGGGTCGGACTATGGCTACACCTTC	CASSWVSGSDYGYTF	15	TRBV5-1	few	-	TRBJ1-2
TGTGCCAGCAGCGTACCCCTAACTAGCGGGGGTTCCTACAATGAGCAGTTCTTC	CASSVPLTSGGSYNEQFF	18	TRBV9	few	TRBD2	TRBJ2-1